The 14 T cell receptor beta chains listed next were all sequenced from one sample in a study of T cell repertoires in cytomegalovirus infection. Via MiXCR, TCRdb re-called the reads, giving one row per CDR3 protein. The table shows more than 85,000 distinct CDR3 sequences, with approximately 15% occurring only once. The sequencing input was PBMCs. Receptor source: a human donor in good health (CMV status not recorded). Some clones in this sample may be carry-over from other donors' samples.

In this sample, this clonotype turned up a few times. The chain uses TRBV7-3 and TRBJ2-4, with TRBD1 matching over 8 bases. The CDR3 is 15 residues long. Per the germline V gene, CDR1 is SGHTA and CDR2 is FQGTGA. V gave up 5 bases and J gave up 9 bases; unmatched junction bases: 12. In nucleotides, the CDR3 is TGTGCCAGCAGCCCCCAGGGGGCGGTTTCAGTCATTCAGTACTTC. This sequence encodes CASSPQGAVSVIQYF.

This clonotype was counted many times. In DNA, the CDR3 is TGTGCCAGTCGGAAACAGGGCTCTACTGAAGCTTTCTTT. Translation: CASRKQGSTEAFF. V and J are TRBV19 and TRBJ1-1; D is perhaps TRBD1 (6 bases). The CDR3 is 13 residues long. Trimming removed 8 bases at V and 5 bases at J, with 15 bases between. Germline assignment: CDR1 LNHDA and CDR2 SQIVND (reference sequence).

As to this clonotype: This may be a read error, as it is one base from a much larger clone. The CDR3 does not end in the conserved phenylalanine or tryptophan, so this is likely a read error. The J gene is TRBJ1-6, the V gene TRBV2, with D perhaps TRBD1 (6 bases). Per the germline V gene, CDR1 is SNHLY and CDR2 is FYNNEI. The CDR3 spans 13 residues. V lost 8 bases to trimming and J lost 6 bases, with 11 bases between them. DNA for the CDR3: TGTGCCAGCCAATCCAGGGGTAATTCACCCCTCCACGTT. It specifies CASQSRGNSPLHV.

This clonotype occurred a few times. This chain links TRBV7-2 with TRBJ2-2; 7 bases line up with TRBD2. The junction had 5 bases not matched to a gene; V was cut back by 5 bases and J by 2 bases. Per germline, CDR1 SGHTA and CDR2 FQGNSA. This CDR3 comprises 15 residues. The CDR3 DNA reads TGTGCCAGCAGCGCCTCTAGCGGTAACACCGGGGAGCTGTTTTTT. Residues: CASSASSGNTGELFF.

The V and J genes are TRBV6-1 and TRBJ1-1; TRBD1 might be the D (5 bases). Germline lookup yields CDR1 MNHNS and CDR2 SASEGT. V was clipped by 6 bases and J by 12 bases, with 17 bases between them. This CDR3 spans 12 amino acids. The chain's CDR3 is CASRGTTPRSFF. CDR3 sequence (DNA): TGTGCCAGCAGAGGGACCACCCCTCGTTCTTTCTTT.

This clonotype was seen more than once but under ten times. The J gene is TRBJ2-3, the V gene TRBV20-1, with D perhaps matching TRBD2 (6 bases). Germline V gene data show CDR1 as DFQATT and CDR2 as SNEGSKA (reference sequence). This CDR3 region has 14 residues. The ends were cut back, 2 bases at V and 3 bases at J, with 12 bases in the middle. CDR3 nucleotides: TGCAGTGCTAGAAGTCTAGCGTCTACAGATACGCAGTATTTT. It translates to CSARSLASTDTQYF.

The sample holds a few counts of this clonotype. The chain carries TRBV5-1 and TRBJ2-2, with D tentatively TRBD1 (5 bases). This CDR3 contains 14 residues. Germline-derived CDR1 and CDR2 are SGHRS and YFSETQ. Trimming removed 5 bases from V and 0 bases from J, with 8 bases in between. DNA for the CDR3: TGCGCCAGCAGAAGACAGACGAACACCGGGGAGCTGTTTTTT. Translated: CASRRQTNTGELFF.

This clonotype was counted between two and nine times. The chain carries TRBV6-5 and TRBJ2-2; the D gene is possibly TRBD1 (6 bases). Germline loops: CDR1 MNHEY, CDR2 SVGAGI. The V end lost 7 bases, the J end lost 0 bases, and 9 bases lay between the germline ends. This CDR3 contains 14 residues. The DNA of the CDR3 is TGTGCCAGCATAGGGGGAGCGAACACCGGGGAGCTGTTTTTT. Translation: CASIGGANTGELFF.

This clonotype was observed at least ten times. V and J are TRBV7-2 and TRBJ2-7; D gene unclear. With 5 bases removed from V and 9 bases from J, the gap between germline ends came to 17 bases. The CDR3 is made up of 13 amino acids. Germline CDR1 and CDR2: SGHTA and FQGNSA. The CDR3 is CASSTSPSAAQYF. CDR3 bases: TGTGCCAGCAGCACCAGCCCCAGCGCGGCGCAGTACTTC. The full variable domain, rest sourced from reference TRBV7-2 and TRBJ2-7, is GAGVSQSPSNKVTEKGKDVELRCDPISGHTALYWYRQSLGQGLEFLIYFQGNSAPDKSGLPSDRFSAERTGGSVSTLTIQRTQQEDSAVYLCASSTSPSAAQYFGPGTRLTVT.

This clonotype was seen repeatedly, ten times or more. The rearrangement joins TRBV7-2 to TRBJ2-5; 10 bases are a match to TRBD2. V shed 5 bases and J 8 bases; nucleotides not matched to a gene: 8. The CDR3 is made up of 14 amino acids. Per the germline V gene, CDR1 is SGHTA and CDR2 is FQGNSA. CDR3 in amino acids: CASSAGLAYPTQYF. CDR3 sequence (DNA): TGTGCCAGCAGCGCGGGACTAGCGTACCCTACCCAGTACTTC.

The chain joins TRBV28 to TRBJ2-5; D tentatively reads TRBD1 or TRBD2 (5 bases each). The ends were cut back, 5 bases at V and 1 base at J, with 14 bases in the middle. Germline V gene lookup returns CDR1 MDHEN and CDR2 SYDVKM. CDR3 length: 15 residues. CDR3 in amino acids: CASSTSGRLQETQYF. CDR3 bases: TGTGCCAGCAGTACATCGGGACGGCTCCAAGAGACCCAGTACTTC.

This clonotype was recorded at least ten times. V is TRBV7-2 and J is TRBJ1-1, with no clear D. Germline CDR1 and CDR2: SGHTA and FQGNSA. This CDR3 has 14 amino acids. V lost 0 bases and J 1 base, leaving 6 bases between the germline ends. The DNA of the CDR3 is TGTGCCAGCAGCTTAGCGAGGCGGAACACTGAAGCTTTCTTT. It encodes CASSLARRNTEAFF. The variable domain in full, completed from reference TRBV7-2 and TRBJ1-1, reads GAGVSQSPSNKVTEKGKDVELRCDPISGHTALYWYRQSLGQGLEFLIYFQGNSAPDKSGLPSDRFSAERTGGSVSTLTIQRTQQEDSAVYLCASSLARRNTEAFFGQGTRLTVV.

This clonotype was seen ten or more times. J is TRBJ2-1 and V is TRBV7-3; 10 nucleotides align to TRBD2. Germline CDR1 and CDR2: SGHTA and FQGTGA. V trimming: 2 bases; J trimming: 8 bases; junction bases outside the gene matches: 6. CDR3 length: 15 amino acids. CDR3 nucleotides: TGTGCCAGCAGCTTAGAAGCGGGGGGGCCCTATGAGCAGTTCTTC. Its translation is CASSLEAGGPYEQFF.

There are many counts of this clonotype. The chain links TRBV12-3 or TRBV12-4 to TRBJ2-1, with 10 bases that match TRBD2. V was clipped by 5 bases and J by 0 bases; unmatched bases: 22. The CDR3 runs to 22 residues. Here the CDR3 reads CASSSILRDFNSGGSSYNEQFF. In DNA, the CDR3 is TGTGCCAGCAGTAGTATATTACGGGACTTCAATAGCGGGGGGAGCTCCTACAATGAGCAGTTCTTC.